This TCR beta chain was sequenced during a study of CD8+CD57+ T cells in acquired aplastic anemia. Looking at the study overall: Mean yield of DNA from sorted CD4+ and CD8+ cells was 3.2 ug.

Study results and limitations: Patients had roughly 31 CD8+ CDR3 sequences in common with controls (the shared set).

The template used for profiling TCR beta VDJ and CDR3 was genomic DNA. Via MiXCR, TCRdb re-called the reads, giving one row per CDR3 protein. The table has around 430,000 distinct CDR3 sequences, less than 35% seen once. Between the trimmed V and J ends, which lost 5 bases and 10 bases, there was a span of 14 bases. Per germline, CDR1 SGHTA and CDR2 FQGNSA. This CDR3 contains 12 residues. As concerns this clonotype: Its specificity is unknown.

Whoever was chosen for sequencing had shown CD8+CD57+ cell expansion by flow cytometry. Severe acquired aplastic anemia was the diagnosis recorded for all patients. The study sampled blood from patients who had received no therapy. The J gene is TRBJ2-5, the V gene TRBV7-2; tentative D call: TRBD1 (6 bases). This receptor was obtained from a human donor with aplastic anemia. Input material: sorted CD4+, CD8+, or CD8+CD57+ T cells (not recorded which) from PBMCs. The chain's CDR3 is CASSQGGVGQYF. As DNA, the CDR3 is TGTGCCAGCAGCCAAGGGGGAGTAGGCCAGTACTTC.